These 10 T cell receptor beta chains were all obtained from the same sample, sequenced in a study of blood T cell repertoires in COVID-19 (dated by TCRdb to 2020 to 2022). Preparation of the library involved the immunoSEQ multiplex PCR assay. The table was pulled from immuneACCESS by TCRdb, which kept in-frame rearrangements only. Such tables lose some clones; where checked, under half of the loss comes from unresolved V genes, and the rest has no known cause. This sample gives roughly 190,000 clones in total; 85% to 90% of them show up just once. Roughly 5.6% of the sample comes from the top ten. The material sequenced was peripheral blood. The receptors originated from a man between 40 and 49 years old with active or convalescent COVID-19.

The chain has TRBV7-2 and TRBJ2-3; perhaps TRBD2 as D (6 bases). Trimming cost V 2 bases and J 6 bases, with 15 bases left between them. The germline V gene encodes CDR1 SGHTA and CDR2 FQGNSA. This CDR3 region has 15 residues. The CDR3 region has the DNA TGTGCCAGCAGCTTAATAGCGGTGAGGGCGGATACGCAGTATTTT. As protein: CASSLIAVRADTQYF.

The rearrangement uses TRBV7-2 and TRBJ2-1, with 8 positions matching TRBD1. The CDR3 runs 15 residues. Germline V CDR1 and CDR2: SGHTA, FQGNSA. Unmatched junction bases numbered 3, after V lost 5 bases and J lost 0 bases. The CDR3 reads CASSPRGLSYNEQFF. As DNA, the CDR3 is TGTGCCAGCAGCCCCAGGGGGCTCTCCTACAATGAGCAGTTCTTC. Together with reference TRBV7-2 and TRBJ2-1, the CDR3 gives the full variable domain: GAGVSQSPSNKVTEKGKDVELRCDPISGHTALYWYRQSLGQGLEFLIYFQGNSAPDKSGLPSDRFSAERTGGSVSTLTIQRTQQEDSAVYLCASSPRGLSYNEQFFGPGTRLTVL.

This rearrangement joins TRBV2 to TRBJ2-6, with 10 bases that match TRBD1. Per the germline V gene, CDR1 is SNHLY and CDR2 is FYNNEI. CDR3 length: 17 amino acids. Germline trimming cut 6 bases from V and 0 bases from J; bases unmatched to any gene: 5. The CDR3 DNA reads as TGTGCCAGCAGGGGACAGGGGAGGGACTCTGGGGCCAACGTCCTGACTTTC. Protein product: CASRGQGRDSGANVLTF.

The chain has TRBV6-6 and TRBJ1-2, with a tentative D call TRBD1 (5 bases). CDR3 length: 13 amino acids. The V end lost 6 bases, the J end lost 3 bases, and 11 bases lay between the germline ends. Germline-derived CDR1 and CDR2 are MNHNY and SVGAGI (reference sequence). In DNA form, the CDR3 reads TGTGCCAGCAGCTTAGGGGTATACTATGGCTACACCTTC. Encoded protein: CASSLGVYYGYTF.

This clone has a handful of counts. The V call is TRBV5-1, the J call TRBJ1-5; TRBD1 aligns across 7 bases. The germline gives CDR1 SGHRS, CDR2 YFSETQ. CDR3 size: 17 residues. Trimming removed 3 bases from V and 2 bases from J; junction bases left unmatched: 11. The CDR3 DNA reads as TGCGCCAGCAGCTCACCTCTTGAGGGGGCCTGCAATCAGCCCCAGCATTTT. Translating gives CASSSPLEGACNQPQHF.

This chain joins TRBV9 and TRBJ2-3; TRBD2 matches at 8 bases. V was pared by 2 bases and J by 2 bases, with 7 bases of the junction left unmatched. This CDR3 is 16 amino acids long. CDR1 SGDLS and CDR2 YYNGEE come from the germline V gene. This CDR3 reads CASSVNSGDTTDTQYF. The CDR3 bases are TGTGCCAGCAGCGTCAATAGCGGGGATACCACAGATACGCAGTATTTT.

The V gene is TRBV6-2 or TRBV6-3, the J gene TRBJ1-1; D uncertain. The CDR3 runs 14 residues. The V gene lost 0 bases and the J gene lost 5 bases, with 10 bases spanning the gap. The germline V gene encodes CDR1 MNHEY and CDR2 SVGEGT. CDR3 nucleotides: TGTGCCAGCAGTTACTCGAGGGCTATGACTGAAGCTTTCTTT. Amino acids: CASSYSRAMTEAFF.

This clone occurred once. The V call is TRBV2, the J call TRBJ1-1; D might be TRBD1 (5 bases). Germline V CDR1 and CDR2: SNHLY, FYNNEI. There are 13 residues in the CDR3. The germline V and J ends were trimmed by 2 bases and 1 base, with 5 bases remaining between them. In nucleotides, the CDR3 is TGTGCCAGCAGTGAACAGGGGAACACTGAAGCTTTCTTT. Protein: CASSEQGNTEAFF. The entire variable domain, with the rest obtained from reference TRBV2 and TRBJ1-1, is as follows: EPEVTQTPSHQVTQMGQEVILRCVPISNHLYFYWYRQILGQKVEFLVSFYNNEISEKSEIFDDQFSVERPDGSNFTLKIRSTKLEDSAMYFCASSEQGNTEAFFGQGTRLTVV.

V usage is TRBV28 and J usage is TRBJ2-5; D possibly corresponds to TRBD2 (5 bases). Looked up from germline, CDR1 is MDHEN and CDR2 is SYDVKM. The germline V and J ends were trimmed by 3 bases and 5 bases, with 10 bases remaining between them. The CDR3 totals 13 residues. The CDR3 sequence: CASSFSGLETQYF. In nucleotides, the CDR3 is TGTGCCAGCAGTTTTTCGGGGTTGGAGACCCAGTACTTC.

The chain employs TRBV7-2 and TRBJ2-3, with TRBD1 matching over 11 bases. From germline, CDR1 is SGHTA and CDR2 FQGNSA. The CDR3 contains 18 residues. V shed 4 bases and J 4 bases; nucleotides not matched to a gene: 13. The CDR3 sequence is CASSSLARTGGLADTQYF. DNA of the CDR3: TGTGCCAGCAGCTCCCTAGCCCGGACAGGGGGCTTGGCAGATACGCAGTATTTT.